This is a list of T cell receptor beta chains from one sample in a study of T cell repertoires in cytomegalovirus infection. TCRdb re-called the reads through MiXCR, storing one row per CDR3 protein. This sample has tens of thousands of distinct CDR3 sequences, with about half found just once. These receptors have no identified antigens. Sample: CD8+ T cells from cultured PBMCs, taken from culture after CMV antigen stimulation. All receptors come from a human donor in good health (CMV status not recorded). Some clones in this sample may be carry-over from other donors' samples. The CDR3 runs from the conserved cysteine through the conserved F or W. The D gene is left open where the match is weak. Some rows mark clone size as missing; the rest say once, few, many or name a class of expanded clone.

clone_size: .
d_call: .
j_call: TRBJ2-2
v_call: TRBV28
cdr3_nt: TGTGCCAGCGAGGACACCGGGGAGCTGTTTTTT
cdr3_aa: CASEDTGELFF

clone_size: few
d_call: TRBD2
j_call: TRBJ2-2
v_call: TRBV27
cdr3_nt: TGTGCCAGCAGTTTAGTGCCTCCCGGACTAGCGGGAGGGCCTAGAGGGGAGCTGTTTTTT
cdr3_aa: CASSLVPPGLAGGPRGELFF

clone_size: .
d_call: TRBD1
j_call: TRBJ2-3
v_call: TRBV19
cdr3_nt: TGTGCCAGTAGTCCCCGGGACAGGGGAGGTATGGGTGCAGATACGCAGTATTTT
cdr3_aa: CASSPRDRGGMGADTQYF

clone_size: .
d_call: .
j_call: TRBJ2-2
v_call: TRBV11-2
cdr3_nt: TGTGCCAGCAGCTTACGTCAGGGTTCCGTGCGGACCGGGGAGCTGTTTTTT
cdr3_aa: CASSLRQGSVRTGELFF

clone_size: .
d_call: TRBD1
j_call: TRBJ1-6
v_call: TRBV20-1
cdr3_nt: TGCAGTGCTAGAGATAGGACAGGGGCTGCCTCACCCCTCCACTTT
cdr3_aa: CSARDRTGAASPLHF

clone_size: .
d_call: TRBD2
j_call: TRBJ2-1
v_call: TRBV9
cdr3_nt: TGTGCCAGCAACTTAGCGGGCTCACCGGGCGATGAGCAGTTCTTC
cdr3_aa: CASNLAGSPGDEQFF

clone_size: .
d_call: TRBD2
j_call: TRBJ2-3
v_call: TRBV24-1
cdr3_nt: TGTGCCACCAGTCTAGCGGGAGACTTAGATACGCAGTATTTT
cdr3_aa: CATSLAGDLDTQYF

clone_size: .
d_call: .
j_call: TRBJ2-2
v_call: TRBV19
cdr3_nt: TGTGCCAGTAGTAGAGGTGATAGAAGCGCGAACACCGGGGAGCTGTTTTTT
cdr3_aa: CASSRGDRSANTGELFF

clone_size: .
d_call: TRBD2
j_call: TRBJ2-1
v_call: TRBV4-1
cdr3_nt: TGCGCCAGCAGCTTCCGTCCCGGCGGGGGGGCAGGGCCCTACAATGAGCAGTTCTTC
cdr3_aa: CASSFRPGGGAGPYNEQFF

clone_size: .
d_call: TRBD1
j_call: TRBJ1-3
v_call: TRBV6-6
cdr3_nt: TGTGCCAGCAGCTACTCCCGGACAGGGCCTGGAAACACCATATATTTT
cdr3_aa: CASSYSRTGPGNTIYF

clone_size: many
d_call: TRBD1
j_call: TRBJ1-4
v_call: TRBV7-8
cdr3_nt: TGTGCCAGCAGCTTAGAGGGGGCAGCGGTTAATGAAAAACTGTTTTTT
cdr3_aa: CASSLEGAAVNEKLFF

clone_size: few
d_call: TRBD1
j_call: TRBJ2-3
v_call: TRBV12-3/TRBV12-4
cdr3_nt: TGTGCCAGCAGTCCAGGGACAGGGGGCGTCGGCACAGATACGCAGTATTTT
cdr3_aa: CASSPGTGGVGTDTQYF

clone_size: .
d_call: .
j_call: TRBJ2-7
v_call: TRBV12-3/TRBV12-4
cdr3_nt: TGTGCCAGCAGGACCGGGAGAGCATACGAGCAGTACTTC
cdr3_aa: CASRTGRAYEQYF

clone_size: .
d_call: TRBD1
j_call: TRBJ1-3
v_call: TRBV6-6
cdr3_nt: TGTGCCAGCATGCGACAGGGGCTAGCTGGAAACACCATATATTTT
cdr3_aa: CASMRQGLAGNTIYF

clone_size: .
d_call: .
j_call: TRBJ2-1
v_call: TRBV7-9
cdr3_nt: TGTGCCAGCAGCGCAAAGGGTTTC
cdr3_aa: CASSAKGF

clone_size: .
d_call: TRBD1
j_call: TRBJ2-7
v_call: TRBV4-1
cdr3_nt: TGCGCCAGCAGCCGACAGACAGGGGAAGCCTACGAGCAGTACTTC
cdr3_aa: CASSRQTGEAYEQYF

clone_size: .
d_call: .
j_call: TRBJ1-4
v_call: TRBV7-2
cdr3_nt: TGTGCCAGCAGCTTAGGGCACGTAGATAGTGAAAAACTGTTTTTT
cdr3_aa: CASSLGHVDSEKLFF

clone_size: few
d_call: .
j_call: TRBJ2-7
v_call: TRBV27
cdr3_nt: TGTGCCAGCAGTTTTCGTGGGCTAAACGAGCAGTACTTC
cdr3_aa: CASSFRGLNEQYF

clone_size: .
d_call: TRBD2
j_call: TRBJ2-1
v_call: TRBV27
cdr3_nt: TGTGCCAGCAGTTTAAGAGCGGGAGTTAAATGGGAATACAATGAGCAGTTCTTC
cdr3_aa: CASSLRAGVKWEYNEQFF

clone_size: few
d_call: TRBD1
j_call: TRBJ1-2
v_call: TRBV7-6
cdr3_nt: TGTGCCAGCAGCTTAGCGAGGTTGGGCCCCGGGACAGGGGGCTTCGACTATGGCTACACCTTC
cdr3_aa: CASSLARLGPGTGGFDYGYTF

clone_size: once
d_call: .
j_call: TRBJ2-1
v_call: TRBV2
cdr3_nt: TGTGCCAGCAGTGAAGCCCGGGACTCCTACAATGAGCAGTTCTTC
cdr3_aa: CASSEARDSYNEQFF

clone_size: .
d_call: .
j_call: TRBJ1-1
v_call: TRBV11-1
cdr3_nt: TGTGCCAGCAGCTACACAGGAGTTGAAGCTTTCTTT
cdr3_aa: CASSYTGVEAFF

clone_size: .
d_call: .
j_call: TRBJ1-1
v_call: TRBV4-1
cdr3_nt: TGCGCCAGCAGCCAAGATCTGTGGGGTCTCTCAGTCTTT
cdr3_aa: CASSQDLWGLSVF

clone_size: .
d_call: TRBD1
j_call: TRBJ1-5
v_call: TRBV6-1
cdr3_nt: TGTGCCAGCAGTGGAGACCTCAGGGGGCGTAGGCAGCCCCAGCATTTT
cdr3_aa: CASSGDLRGRRQPQHF

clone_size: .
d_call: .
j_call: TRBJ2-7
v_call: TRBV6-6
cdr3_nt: TGTGCCAGCATCGACCCAGGTAAAAAAGAGCAGTACTTC
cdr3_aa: CASIDPGKKEQYF

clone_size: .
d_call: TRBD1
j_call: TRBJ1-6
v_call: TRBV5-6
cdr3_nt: TGTGCCAGCAGCTCCCGACAGGGGCCGCACCCATTCACCCTCCACTTT
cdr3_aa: CASSSRQGPHPFTLHF

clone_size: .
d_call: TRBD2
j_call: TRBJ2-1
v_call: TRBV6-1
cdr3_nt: TGTGCCAGCAGTGGCGCTTTAGCGGGGGGCACCTACAATGAGCAGTTCTTC
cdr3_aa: CASSGALAGGTYNEQFF

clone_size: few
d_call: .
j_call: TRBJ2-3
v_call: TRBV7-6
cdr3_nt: TGTGCCAGCAGCTTAATCGGTATTGGCACAGATACGCAGTATTTT
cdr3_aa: CASSLIGIGTDTQYF

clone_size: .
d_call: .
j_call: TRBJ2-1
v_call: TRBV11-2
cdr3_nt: TGTGCCAGCAGCTTAGTCAGGGGTAATGAGCAGTTCTTC
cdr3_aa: CASSLVRGNEQFF

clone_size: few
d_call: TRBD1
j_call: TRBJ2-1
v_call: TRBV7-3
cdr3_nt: TGTGCCAGCAGCTCCGAAGGAGGGACAGGGGCCTACAATGAGCAGTTCTTC
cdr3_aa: CASSSEGGTGAYNEQFF

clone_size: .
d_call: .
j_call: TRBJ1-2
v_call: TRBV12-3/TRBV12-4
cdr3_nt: TGTGCCAGCAGCAACCCCGGTGGGGGGACGCTCGGCTACACCTTC
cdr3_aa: CASSNPGGGTLGYTF

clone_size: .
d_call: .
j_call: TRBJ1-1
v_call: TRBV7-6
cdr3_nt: TGTGCCAGCAGGCAGGGGATAAGTACTGAAGCTTTCTTT
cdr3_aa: CASRQGISTEAFF

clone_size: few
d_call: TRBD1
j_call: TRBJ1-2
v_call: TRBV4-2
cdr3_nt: TGTGCCAGCAGCCAAGGTTACAGGGGGAACTATGGCTACACCTTC
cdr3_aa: CASSQGYRGNYGYTF

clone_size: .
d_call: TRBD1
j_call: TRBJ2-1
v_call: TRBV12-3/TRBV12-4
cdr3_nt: TGTGCCAGCAGTCCGAGGACAGGGAATAATGAGCAGTTCTTC
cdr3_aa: CASSPRTGNNEQFF

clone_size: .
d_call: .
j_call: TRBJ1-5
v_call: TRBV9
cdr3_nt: TGTGCCAGCAGCCACTCGACCAATCAGCCCCAGCATTTT
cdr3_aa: CASSHSTNQPQHF

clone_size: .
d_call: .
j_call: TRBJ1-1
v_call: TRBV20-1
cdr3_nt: TGCAGTGCTACCGGGGGACCATCGTTTGGCACTGAAGCTTTCTTT
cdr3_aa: CSATGGPSFGTEAFF

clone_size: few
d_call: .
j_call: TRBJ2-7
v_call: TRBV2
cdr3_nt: TGTGCCAGCACTCCCGGCGCTCACTACGAGCAGTACTTC
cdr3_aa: CASTPGAHYEQYF

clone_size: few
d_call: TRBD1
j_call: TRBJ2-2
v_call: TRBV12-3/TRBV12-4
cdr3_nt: TGTGCCAGCAGTTCAACCGGGACAGGGGGTACCGGGGAGCTGTTTTTT
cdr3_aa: CASSSTGTGGTGELFF

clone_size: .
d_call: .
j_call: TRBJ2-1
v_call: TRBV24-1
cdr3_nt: TGTGCCACCAGTGATTTGCGGGACCCGTCAACAGAGCAGTTCTTC
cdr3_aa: CATSDLRDPSTEQFF

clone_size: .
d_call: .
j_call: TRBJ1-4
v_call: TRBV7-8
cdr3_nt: TGTGCCAGCAGCTTGGGTCCAACTAATGAAAAACTGTTTTTT
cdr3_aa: CASSLGPTNEKLFF

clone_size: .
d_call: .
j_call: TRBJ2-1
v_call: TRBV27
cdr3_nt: TGTGCCAGCAGTTCAGGCGGACTTTACAATGAGCAGTTCTTC
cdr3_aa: CASSSGGLYNEQFF

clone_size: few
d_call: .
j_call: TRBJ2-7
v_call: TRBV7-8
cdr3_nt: TGTGCCAGCAGCTTTCAGGGATCAACCTACGAGCAGTACTTC
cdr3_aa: CASSFQGSTYEQYF

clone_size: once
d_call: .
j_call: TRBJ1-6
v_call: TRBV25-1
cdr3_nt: TGTGCCAGCAGTGAAATAGGAGTGGGAGTAAGCTATAATTCACCCCTCCACTTT
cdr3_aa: CASSEIGVGVSYNSPLHF

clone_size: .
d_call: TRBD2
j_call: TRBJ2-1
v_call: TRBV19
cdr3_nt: TGTGCCAGTAGTTGGGGGACTAGCCAGGACAATGAGCAGTTCTTC
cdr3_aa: CASSWGTSQDNEQFF

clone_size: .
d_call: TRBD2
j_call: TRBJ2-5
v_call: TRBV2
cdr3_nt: TGTGCCAGCAGTCCCGGGACTAGCGGGGGCACTACTCGAGAGACCCAGTACTTC
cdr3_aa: CASSPGTSGGTTRETQYF

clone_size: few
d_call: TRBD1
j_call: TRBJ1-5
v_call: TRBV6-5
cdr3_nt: TGTGCCAGCAGCGGGACAGGGGGGACTCAGCCCCAGCATTTT
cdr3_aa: CASSGTGGTQPQHF

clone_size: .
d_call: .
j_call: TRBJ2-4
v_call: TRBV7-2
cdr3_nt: TGTGCCAGCAGCCAGAGTACTAGCTGGCAGTACTTC
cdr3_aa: CASSQSTSWQYF

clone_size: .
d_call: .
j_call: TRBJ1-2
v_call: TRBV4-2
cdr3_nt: TGTGCCAGCAGCCAAGTCGGGGTACAGGACAGCACCTTC
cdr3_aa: CASSQVGVQDSTF